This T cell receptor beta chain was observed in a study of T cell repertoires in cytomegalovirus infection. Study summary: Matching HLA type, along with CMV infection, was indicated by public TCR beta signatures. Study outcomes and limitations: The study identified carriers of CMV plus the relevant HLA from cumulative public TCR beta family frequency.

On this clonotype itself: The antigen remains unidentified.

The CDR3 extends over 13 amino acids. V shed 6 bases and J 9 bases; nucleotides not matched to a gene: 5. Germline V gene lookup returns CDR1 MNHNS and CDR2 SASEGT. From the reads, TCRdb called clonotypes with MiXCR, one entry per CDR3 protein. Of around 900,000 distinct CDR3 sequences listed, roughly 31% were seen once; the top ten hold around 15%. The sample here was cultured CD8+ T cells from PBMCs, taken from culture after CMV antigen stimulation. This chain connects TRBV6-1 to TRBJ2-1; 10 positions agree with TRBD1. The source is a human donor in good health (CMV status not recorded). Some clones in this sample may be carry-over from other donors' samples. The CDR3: CASSWTGGGEQFF. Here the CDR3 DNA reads TGTGCCAGCAGCTGGACAGGGGGGGGTGAGCAGTTCTTC.